The clone carrying this T cell receptor (beta chain) was detected once. What it binds is unknown. This entry is derived from a study of T cells after posttransplantation cyclophosphamide. Sampled 1 year posttransplant, controls received myeloablative marrow transplants, methotrexate and a calcineurin inhibitor. Assay used: immunoSEQ multiplex PCR; TCRdb lists only in-frame clones, some missing. The table lists 15,000 to 20,000 clones, less than 85% of them singletons. Overall study results and limits: Later post-transplant blood repertoires were often dominated by donor CD8+ memory clones.

This TCR came from a female patient aged 18 to 30 who received an allogeneic stem cell transplant from an unrelated donor, was CMV-positive, and had acute and chronic GVHD. The graft donor may have contributed some T cells. The sample was PBMCs, taken after allogeneic stem cell transplant with calcineurin inhibitor and methotrexate.

CDR3 loop: CASSRGLAGTDTQYF. CDR3 DNA sequence: TGTGCCAGTAGTAGGGGACTAGCCGGCACAGATACGCAGTATTTT. The V and J genes are TRBV19 and TRBJ2-3, with TRBD2 matching over 9 bases. Unmatched junction bases numbered 3, after V lost 4 bases and J lost 1 base. The length of the CDR3 is 15 residues. Germline lookup yields CDR1 LNHDA and CDR2 SQIVND (reference sequence).